Listed here is a single TCR beta chain. Antigen unknown. This sample stems from a study of beta chain features in type 1 diabetes. Study-wide findings and caveats: TCRB CDR3s were moderately but significantly shorter in Type 1 diabetes patients in all four CD4+ subsets.

The whole isolated RNA underwent reverse transcription, so sequencing captured expressed TCRB transcripts. Libraries were prepared by immunoSEQ multiplex PCR; TCRdb keeps only in-frame clonotypes and omits some of them. The data hold 900,000 or so clones, with roughly 15% observed a single time. The single heparinised draw taken from each donor contained roughly 100 mL of blood on average. CD4+ naive, central memory, regulatory and stem cell-like memory cells were sorted via CD45RO/CCR7/CD25/CD127/CD95/CD27. The source is a woman between 18 and 29 years old in good health. Specimen: naive CD4+ T cells from blood.

CDR3 sequence (DNA): TGCAGGGGTAGCGGTTCCACTGAAGCTTTCTTT. Its protein is CRGSGSTEAFF. The chain combines TRBV20-1 with TRBJ1-1; D uncertain. The germline gives CDR1 DFQATT, CDR2 SNEGSKA (reference sequence). This CDR3 region has 11 residues.